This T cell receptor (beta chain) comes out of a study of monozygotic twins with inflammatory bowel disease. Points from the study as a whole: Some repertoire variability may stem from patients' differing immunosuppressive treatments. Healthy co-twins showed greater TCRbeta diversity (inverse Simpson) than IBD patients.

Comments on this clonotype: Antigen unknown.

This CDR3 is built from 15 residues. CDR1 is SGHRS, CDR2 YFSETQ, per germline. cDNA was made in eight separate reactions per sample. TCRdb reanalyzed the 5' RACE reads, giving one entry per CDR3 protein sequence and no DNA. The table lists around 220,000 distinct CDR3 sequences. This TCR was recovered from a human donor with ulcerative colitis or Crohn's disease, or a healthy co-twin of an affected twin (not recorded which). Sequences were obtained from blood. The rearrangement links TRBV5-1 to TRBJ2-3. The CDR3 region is CASSLPVTSTDTQYF.